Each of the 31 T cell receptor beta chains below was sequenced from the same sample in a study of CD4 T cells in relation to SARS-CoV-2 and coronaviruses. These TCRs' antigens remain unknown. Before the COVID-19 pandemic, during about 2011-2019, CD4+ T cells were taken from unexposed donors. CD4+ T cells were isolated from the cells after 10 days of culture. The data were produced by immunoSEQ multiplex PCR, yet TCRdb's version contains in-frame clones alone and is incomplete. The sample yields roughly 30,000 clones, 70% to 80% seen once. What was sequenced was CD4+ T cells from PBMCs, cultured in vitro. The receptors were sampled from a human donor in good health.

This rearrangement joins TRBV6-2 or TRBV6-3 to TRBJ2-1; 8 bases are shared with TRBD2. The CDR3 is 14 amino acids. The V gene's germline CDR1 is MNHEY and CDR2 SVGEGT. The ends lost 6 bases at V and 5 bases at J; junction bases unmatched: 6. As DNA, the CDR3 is TGTGCCAGCAGCTTAGCGGGGAGACACAATGAGCAGTTCTTC. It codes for CASSLAGRHNEQFF.

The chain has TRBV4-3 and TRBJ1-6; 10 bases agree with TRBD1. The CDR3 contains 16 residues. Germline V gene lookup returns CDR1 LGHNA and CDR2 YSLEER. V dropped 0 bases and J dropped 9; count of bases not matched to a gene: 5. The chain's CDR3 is CASSQEIRTGGSPLHF. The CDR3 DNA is TGCGCCAGCAGCCAAGAAATCAGGACAGGGGGTTCACCCCTCCACTTT.

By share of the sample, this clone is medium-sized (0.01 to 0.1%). CDR3 in DNA: TGTGCCAGCAGCACCGGGACATACAACACTGAAGCTTTCTTT. Encoded protein: CASSTGTYNTEAFF. The chain uses TRBV28 and TRBJ1-1; D is possibly TRBD1 (6 bases). The CDR3 is made up of 14 amino acids. V lost 6 bases and J 2 bases, leaving 13 bases between the germline ends. Germline CDR1 reads MDHEN; CDR2 reads SYDVKM.

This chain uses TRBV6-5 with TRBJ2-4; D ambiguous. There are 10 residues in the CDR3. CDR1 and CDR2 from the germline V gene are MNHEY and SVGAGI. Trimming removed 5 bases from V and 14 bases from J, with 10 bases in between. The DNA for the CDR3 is TGTGCCAGCAGTAATGGCTCCAAGTACTTC. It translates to CASSNGSKYF.

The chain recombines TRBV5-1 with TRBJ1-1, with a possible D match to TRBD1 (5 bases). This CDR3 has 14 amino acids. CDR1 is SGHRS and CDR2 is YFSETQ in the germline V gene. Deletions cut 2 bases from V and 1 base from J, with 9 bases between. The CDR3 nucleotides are TGCGCCAGCAGCTTAAAGGGGTCGAACACTGAAGCTTTCTTT. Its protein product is CASSLKGSNTEAFF.

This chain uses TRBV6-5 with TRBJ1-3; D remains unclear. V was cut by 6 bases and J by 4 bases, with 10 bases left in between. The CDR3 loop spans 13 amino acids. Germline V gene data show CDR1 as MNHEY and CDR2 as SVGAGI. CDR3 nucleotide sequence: TGTGCCAGCAGCCGAACAAGAGGAAACACCATATATTTT. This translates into CASSRTRGNTIYF.

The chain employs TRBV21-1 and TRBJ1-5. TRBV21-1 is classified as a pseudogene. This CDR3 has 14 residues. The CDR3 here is CASSEGDSDQPQHF. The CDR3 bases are TGTGCCAGCAGCGAAGGAGATTCTGATCAGCCCCAGCATTTT.

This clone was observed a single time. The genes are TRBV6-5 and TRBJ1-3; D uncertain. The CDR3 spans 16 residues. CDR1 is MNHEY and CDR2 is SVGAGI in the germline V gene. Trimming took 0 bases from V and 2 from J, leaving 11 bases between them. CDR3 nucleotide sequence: TGTGCCAGCAGTTACTCTTCGTTAGCACCTGGAAACACCATATATTTT. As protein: CASSYSSLAPGNTIYF.

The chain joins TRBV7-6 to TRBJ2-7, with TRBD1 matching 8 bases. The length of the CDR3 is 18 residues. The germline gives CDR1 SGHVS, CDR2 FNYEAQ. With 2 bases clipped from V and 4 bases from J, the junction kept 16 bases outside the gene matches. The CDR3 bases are TGTGCCAGCAGCTTATATATTGGGGTACGGACAGGGTCTTACGAGCAGTACTTC. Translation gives CASSLYIGVRTGSYEQYF.

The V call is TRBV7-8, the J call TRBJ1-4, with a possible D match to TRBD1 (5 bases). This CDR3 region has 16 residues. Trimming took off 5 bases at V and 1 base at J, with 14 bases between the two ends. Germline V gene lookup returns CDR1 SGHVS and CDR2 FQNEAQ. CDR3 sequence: CASSAKRQKTNEKLFF. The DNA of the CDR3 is TGTGCCAGCAGCGCAAAGAGACAGAAAACTAATGAAAAACTGTTTTTT.

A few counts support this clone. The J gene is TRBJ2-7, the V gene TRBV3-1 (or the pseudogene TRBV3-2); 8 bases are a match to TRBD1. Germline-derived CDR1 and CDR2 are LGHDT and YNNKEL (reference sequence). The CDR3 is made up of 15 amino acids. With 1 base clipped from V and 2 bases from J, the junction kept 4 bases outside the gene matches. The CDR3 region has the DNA TGTGCCAGCAGCCAAGGACAGGGGATCGCCTACGAGCAGTACTTC. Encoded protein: CASSQGQGIAYEQYF.

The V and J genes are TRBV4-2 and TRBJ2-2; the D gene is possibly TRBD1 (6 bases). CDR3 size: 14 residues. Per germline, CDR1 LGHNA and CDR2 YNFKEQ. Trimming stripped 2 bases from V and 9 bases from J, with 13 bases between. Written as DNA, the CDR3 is TGTGCCAGCAGCCAAATCCCGGGACACCGGGAGCTGTTTTTT. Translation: CASSQIPGHRELFF.

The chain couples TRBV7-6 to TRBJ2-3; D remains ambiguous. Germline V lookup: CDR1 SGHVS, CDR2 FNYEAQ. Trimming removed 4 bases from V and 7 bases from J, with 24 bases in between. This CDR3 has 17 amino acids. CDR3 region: CASSSRLGQEALHTQYF. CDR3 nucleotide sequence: TGTGCCAGCAGCTCGCGACTGGGCCAAGAGGCCCTCCATACGCAGTATTTT.

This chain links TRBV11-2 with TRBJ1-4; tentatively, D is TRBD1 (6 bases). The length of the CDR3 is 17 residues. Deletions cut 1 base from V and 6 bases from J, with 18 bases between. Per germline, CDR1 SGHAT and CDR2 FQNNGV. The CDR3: CASSLGRGGKSYEKLFF. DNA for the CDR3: TGTGCCAGCAGCTTAGGTCGAGGGGGGAAGAGCTATGAAAAACTGTTTTTT.

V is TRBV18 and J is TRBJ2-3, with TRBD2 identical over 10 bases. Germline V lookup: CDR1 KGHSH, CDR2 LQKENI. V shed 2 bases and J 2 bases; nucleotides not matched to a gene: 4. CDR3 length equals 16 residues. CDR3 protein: CASSPGLADHTDTQYF. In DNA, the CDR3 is TGTGCCAGCTCACCAGGACTAGCGGACCACACAGATACGCAGTATTTT.

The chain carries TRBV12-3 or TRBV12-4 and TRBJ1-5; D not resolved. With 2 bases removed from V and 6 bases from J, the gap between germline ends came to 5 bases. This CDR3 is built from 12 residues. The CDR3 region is CASSLMAQPQHF. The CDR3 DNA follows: TGTGCCAGCAGTTTAATGGCTCAGCCCCAGCATTTT.

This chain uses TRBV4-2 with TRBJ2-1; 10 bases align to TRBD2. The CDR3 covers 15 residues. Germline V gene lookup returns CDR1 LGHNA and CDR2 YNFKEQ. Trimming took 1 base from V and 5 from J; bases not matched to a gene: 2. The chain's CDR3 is CASSQAGLADNEQFF. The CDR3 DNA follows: TGTGCCAGCAGCCAAGCTGGACTAGCGGACAATGAGCAGTTCTTC.

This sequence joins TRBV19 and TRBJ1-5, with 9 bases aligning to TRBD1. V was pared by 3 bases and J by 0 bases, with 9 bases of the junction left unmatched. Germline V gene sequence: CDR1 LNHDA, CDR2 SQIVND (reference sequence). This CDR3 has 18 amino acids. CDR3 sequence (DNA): TGTGCCAGTAGTATGGACAGGGGACGTAAAAATAGCAATCAGCCCCAGCATTTT. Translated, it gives CASSMDRGRKNSNQPQHF.

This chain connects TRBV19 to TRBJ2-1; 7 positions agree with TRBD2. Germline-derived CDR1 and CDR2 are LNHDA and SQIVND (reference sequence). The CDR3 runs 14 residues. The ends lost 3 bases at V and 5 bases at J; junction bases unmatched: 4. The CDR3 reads CASSIRLADNEQFF. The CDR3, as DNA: TGTGCCAGTAGTATTCGGCTAGCGGACAATGAGCAGTTCTTC.

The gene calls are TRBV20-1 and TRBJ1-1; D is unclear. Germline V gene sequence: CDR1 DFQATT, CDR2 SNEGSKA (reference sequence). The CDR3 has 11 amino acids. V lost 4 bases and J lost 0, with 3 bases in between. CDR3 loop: CSAMLNTEAFF. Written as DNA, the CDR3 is TGCAGTGCTATGTTGAACACTGAAGCTTTCTTT.

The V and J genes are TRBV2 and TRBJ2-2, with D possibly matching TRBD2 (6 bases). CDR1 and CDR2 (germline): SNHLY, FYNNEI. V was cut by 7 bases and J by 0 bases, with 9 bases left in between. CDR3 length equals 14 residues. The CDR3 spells CASTSVANTGELFF. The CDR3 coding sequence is TGTGCCAGCACTAGCGTCGCGAACACCGGGGAGCTGTTTTTT.

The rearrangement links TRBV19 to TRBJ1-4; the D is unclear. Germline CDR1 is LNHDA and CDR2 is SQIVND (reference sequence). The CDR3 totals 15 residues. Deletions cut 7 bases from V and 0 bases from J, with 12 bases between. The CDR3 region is CASTSTQPTNEKLFF. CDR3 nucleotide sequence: TGTGCCAGTACTTCGACACAACCAACTAATGAAAAACTGTTTTTT.

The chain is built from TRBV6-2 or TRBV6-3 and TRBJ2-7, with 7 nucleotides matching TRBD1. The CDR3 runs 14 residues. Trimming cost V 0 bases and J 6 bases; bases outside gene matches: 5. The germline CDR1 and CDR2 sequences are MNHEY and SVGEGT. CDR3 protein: CASSYSYRGTEQYF. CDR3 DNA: TGTGCCAGCAGTTACTCCTACAGGGGAACCGAGCAGTACTTC.

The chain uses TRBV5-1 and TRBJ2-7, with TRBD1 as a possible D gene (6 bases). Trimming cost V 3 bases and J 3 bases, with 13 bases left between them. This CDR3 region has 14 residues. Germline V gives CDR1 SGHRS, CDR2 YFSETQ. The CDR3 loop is CASSSTGIGYEQYF. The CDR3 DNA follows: TGCGCCAGCAGCTCCACAGGGATAGGCTACGAGCAGTACTTC.

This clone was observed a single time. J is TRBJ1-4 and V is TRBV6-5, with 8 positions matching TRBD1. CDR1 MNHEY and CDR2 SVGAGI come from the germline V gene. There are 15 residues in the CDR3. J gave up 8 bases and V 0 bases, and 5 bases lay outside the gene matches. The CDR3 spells CASSYSRQGQEKLFF. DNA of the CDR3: TGTGCCAGCAGTTACTCCAGACAGGGGCAGGAAAAACTGTTTTTT.

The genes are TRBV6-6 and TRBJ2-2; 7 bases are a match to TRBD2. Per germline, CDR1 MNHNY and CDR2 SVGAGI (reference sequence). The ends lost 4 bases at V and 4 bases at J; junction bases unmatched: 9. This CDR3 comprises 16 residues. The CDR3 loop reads CASSFAGVAGTGELFF. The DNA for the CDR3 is TGTGCCAGCAGTTTTGCGGGAGTGGCGGGCACCGGGGAGCTGTTTTTT.

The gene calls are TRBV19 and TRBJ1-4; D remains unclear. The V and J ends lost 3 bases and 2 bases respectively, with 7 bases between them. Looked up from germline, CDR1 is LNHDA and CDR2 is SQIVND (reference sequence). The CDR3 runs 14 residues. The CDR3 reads CASSMFSTNEKLFF. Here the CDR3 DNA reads TGTGCCAGTAGTATGTTTAGCACTAATGAAAAACTGTTTTTT. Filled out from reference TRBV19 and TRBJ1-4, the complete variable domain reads DGGITQSPKYLFRKEGQNVTLSCEQNLNHDAMYWYRQDPGQGLRLIYYSQIVNDFQKGDIAEGYSVSREKKESFPLTVTSAQKNPTAFYLCASSMFSTNEKLFFGSGTQLSVL.

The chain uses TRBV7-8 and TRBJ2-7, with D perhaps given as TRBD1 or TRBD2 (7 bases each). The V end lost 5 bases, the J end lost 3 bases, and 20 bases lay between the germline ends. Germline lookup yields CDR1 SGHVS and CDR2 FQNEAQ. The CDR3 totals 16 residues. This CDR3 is CASSPRGAGGLYEQYF. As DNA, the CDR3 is TGTGCCAGCAGCCCACGGGGGGCAGGGGGGCTCTACGAGCAGTACTTC.

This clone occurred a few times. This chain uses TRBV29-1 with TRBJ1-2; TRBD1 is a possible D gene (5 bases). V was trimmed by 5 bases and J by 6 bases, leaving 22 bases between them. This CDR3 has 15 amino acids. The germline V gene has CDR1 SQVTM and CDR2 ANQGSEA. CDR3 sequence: CSVSKNPGGADGYTF. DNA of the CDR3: TGCAGCGTTTCAAAGAATCCCGGAGGGGCCGATGGCTACACCTTC.

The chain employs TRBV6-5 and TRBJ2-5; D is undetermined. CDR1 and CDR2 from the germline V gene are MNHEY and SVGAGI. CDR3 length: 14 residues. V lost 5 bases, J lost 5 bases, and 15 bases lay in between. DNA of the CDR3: TGTGCCAGCAGTCGTCGACATCTAGGGGAGACCCAGTACTTC. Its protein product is CASSRRHLGETQYF.

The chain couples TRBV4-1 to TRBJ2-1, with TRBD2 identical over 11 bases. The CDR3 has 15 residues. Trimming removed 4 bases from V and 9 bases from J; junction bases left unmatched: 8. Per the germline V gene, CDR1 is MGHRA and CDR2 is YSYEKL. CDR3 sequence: CASSPGTSGRGEQFF. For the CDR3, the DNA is TGCGCCAGCAGCCCAGGGACTAGCGGTCGTGGTGAGCAGTTCTTC.